This TCR beta chain appears in the sequencing data of a study of T cell responses to AZD1222 COVID-19 vaccine. The study's findings and limits: The donor cohort was predominantly white British with a female majority, and clonal diversity may have been underestimated.

Only in-frame clones appear in the TCRdb table, and some are missing; sequencing was by immunoSEQ multiplex PCR. There are about 150,000 clones in the sample; approximately 93% occur only once, and less than 1.5% lies in the top ten. Recipients boosted at about 4 weeks or about 12 weeks are pooled. About this clone itself: What it recognizes is unknown.

Germline CDR1 is MNHEY and CDR2 is SMNVEV (reference sequence). The trim removed 0 bases at V and 5 bases at J, leaving 12 bases unmatched. This CDR3 comprises 17 residues. This specimen was peripheral blood, taken 28 days after the second AZD1222 dose. This receptor was obtained from an adult who received the AZD1222 COVID-19 vaccine. The genes are TRBV27 and TRBJ1-2; 7 bases line up with TRBD1. The CDR3 DNA follows: TGTGCCAGCAGTTTATCGGGGGACAGAGCAATGATATATGGCTACACCTTC. This encodes CASSLSGDRAMIYGYTF.